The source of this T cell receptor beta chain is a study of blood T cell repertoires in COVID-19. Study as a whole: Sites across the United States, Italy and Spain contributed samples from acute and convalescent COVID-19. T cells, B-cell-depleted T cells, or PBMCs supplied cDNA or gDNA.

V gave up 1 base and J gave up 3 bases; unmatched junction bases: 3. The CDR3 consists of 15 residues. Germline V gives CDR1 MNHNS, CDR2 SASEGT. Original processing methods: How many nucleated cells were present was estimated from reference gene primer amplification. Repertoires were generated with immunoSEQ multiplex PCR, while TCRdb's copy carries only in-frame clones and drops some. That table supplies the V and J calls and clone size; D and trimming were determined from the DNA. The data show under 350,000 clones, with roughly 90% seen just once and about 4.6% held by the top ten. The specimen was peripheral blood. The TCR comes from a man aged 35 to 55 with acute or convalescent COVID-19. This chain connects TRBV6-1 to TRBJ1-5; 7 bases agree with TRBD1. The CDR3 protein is CASSEEQGNNQPQHF. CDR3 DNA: TGTGCCAGCAGTGAAGAACAGGGGAACAATCAGCCCCAGCATTTT.